A single sample gave rise to the 20 T cell receptor beta chains below, sequenced in a study of beta chain features in type 1 diabetes. Expressed TCRB transcripts were sequenced, since all the RNA that had been isolated was reverse transcribed. Generated by immunoSEQ multiplex PCR, the TCRdb table keeps only in-frame clones and is missing some. In the table there are 250,000 to 400,000 clones, approximately 14% of which are singletons. Sequenced input: central memory CD4+ T cells from blood. The origin of the receptors is a young man in good health.

This clone was detected only a few times. This chain connects TRBV15 to TRBJ1-5; D unclear. CDR1 and CDR2 (germline): LNHNV, YYDKDF (reference sequence). V lost 4 bases to trimming and J lost 3 bases, with 7 bases between them. The CDR3 is 13 amino acids. CDR3 in amino acids: CATSTGFNQPQHF. The CDR3 DNA reads TGTGCCACCAGCACCGGATTCAATCAGCCCCAGCATTTT.

A word on this clone: The same CDR3 is also encoded by other DNA sequences in this sample. V and J are TRBV7-2 and TRBJ1-2, with D tentatively TRBD1 (6 bases). V shed 4 bases and J shed 2 bases, with 11 bases lying between them. The germline V gene encodes CDR1 SGHTA and CDR2 FQGNSA. The CDR3 runs to 14 residues. The CDR3 loop reads CASSSRTGNYGYTF. The DNA of the CDR3 is TGTGCCAGCAGCTCACGAACAGGGAACTATGGCTACACCTTC.

CDR3 loop: CASSLSTAPYEQYF. The CDR3 nucleotides read TGTGCCAGCAGTCTATCCACAGCACCCTACGAGCAGTACTTC. J is TRBJ2-7 and V is TRBV6-1; D not resolved. This CDR3 comprises 14 residues. The germline V gene encodes CDR1 MNHNS and CDR2 SASEGT. V gave up 5 bases and J gave up 2 bases, with 13 bases separating them.

In this sample, this clone turned up many times. The chain employs TRBV19 and TRBJ2-1, with TRBD2 identical over 7 bases. The ends lost 7 bases at V and 12 bases at J; junction bases unmatched: 12. Per germline, CDR1 LNHDA and CDR2 SQIVND (reference sequence). This CDR3 comprises 13 residues. Written as DNA, the CDR3 is TGTGCCAGTATGAGGACGGAGCGGGATGCGCAGTTCTTC. This encodes CASMRTERDAQFF.

The chain combines TRBV19 with TRBJ2-7; 7 nucleotides align to TRBD1. This CDR3 region has 15 residues. V shed 5 bases, J shed 3 bases, and the junction held 10 bases outside the gene matches. CDR1 is LNHDA, CDR2 SQIVND, per germline (reference sequence). CDR3 nucleotide sequence: TGTGCCAGTAGTGATCAGTCAGGGGACAGCTACGAGCAGTACTTC. Residues: CASSDQSGDSYEQYF.

This clone was detected a few times. V and J are TRBV20-1 and TRBJ2-1; the match to TRBD2 covers 10 bases. V lost 6 bases, J lost 15 bases, and 8 bases stayed unmatched. The CDR3 runs to 11 residues. Germline-derived CDR1 and CDR2 are DFQATT and SNEGSKA (reference sequence). The CDR3 DNA is TGCAGTGCCGGAGCGGGGGGGCGGCGGTTCTTC. It codes for CSAGAGGRRFF.

In this sample, this clone turned up a few times. The CDR3: CASRGGRSGELFF. CDR3 in DNA: TGTGCCAGCAGGGGAGGAAGGTCCGGGGAGCTGTTTTTT. This chain uses TRBV5-6 with TRBJ2-2; TRBD2 is a possible D gene (6 bases). Trimming took 5 bases from V and 6 from J, leaving 11 bases between them. The CDR3 runs 13 residues. CDR1 and CDR2 from the germline V gene are SGHDT and YYEEEE.

The rearrangement links TRBV6-5 to TRBJ2-7; either TRBD1 or TRBD2 may supply D (5 bases each). Germline CDR1 and CDR2: MNHEY and SVGAGI. The CDR3 contains 13 residues. The V and J ends lost 5 bases and 7 bases respectively, with 15 bases between them. Here the CDR3 reads CASSESGPTEQYV. The CDR3 DNA reads as TGTGCCAGCAGTGAATCGGGACCTACGGAGCAGTACGTC.

The gene calls are TRBV7-8 and TRBJ1-4; 7 nucleotides agree with TRBD1. Germline loops: CDR1 SGHVS, CDR2 FQNEAQ. The CDR3 totals 15 residues. V was pared by 5 bases and J by 3 bases, with 6 bases of the junction left unmatched. CDR3 coding DNA: TGTGCCAGCAGCCAACAGGGGTCGGCTAATGAAAAACTGTTTTTT. Its protein product is CASSQQGSANEKLFF.

In this sample, this clone turned up many times. J is TRBJ2-1 and V is TRBV11-2, with D perhaps matching TRBD1 (5 bases). This CDR3 spans 14 amino acids. V was cut by 5 bases and J by 8 bases, with 16 bases left in between. Germline V gene lookup returns CDR1 SGHAT and CDR2 FQNNGV. The CDR3 sequence is CASSPRTPGYEQFF. CDR3 coding DNA: TGTGCCAGCAGCCCCCGGACACCTGGCTATGAGCAGTTCTTC.

This clone was recorded once. J is TRBJ2-7 and V is TRBV6-5; D ambiguous. The V end was cut by 6 bases, the J end by 5 bases, with 20 bases between. Germline V gene data show CDR1 as MNHEY and CDR2 as SVGAGI. The CDR3 consists of 15 residues. CDR3 nucleotides: TGTGCCAGCAGATCCCTTGCCGGAGAAGACCACGAGCAGTACGTC. This sequence encodes CASRSLAGEDHEQYV.

This clone came up a few times. The chain's CDR3 is CASSSGHLEAFF. DNA for the CDR3: TGTGCCAGCAGCTCAGGACACCTTGAAGCTTTCTTT. The V and J genes are TRBV11-3 and TRBJ1-1; the D gene is possibly TRBD1 (5 bases). Germline V gene lookup returns CDR1 SGHNT and CDR2 YENEEA. The CDR3 length is 12 residues. V gave up 4 bases and J gave up 7 bases, with 10 bases separating them.

This clone was detected a few times. The junction departs from the called germline gene at one end, perhaps through a read error. The same CDR3 is also encoded by other DNA sequences in this sample. The V call is TRBV7-7, the J call TRBJ2-1, with D possibly being TRBD2 (6 bases). The germline V gene encodes CDR1 SSHAT and CDR2 FNYEAQ (reference sequence). The CDR3 sequence is 15 residues long. The CDR3 coding sequence is TGTGCTAGCAGCTTATCCGGGAGCTCCTACAATGAGCAGTTCTTC. Its protein product is CASSLSGSSYNEQFF.

This chain uses TRBV2 with TRBJ2-5, with no clear D. The V end was cut by 5 bases, the J end by 7 bases, with 11 bases between. In germline, CDR1 is SNHLY, CDR2 FYNNEI. This CDR3 is 12 amino acids long. The CDR3 loop is CASSNVWGTQYF. The DNA of the CDR3 is TGTGCCAGCAGTAATGTGTGGGGGACCCAGTACTTC.

This clone was seen a few times. This same CDR3 is encoded by further DNA sequences in the sample. The chain employs TRBV5-1 and TRBJ2-1; no firm D call. Trimming stripped 0 bases from V and 3 bases from J, with 10 bases between. CDR1 and CDR2 from the germline V gene are SGHRS and YFSETQ. The CDR3 totals 15 residues. The CDR3, as DNA: TGCGCCAGCAGCTTGGAGGCGGCGAGCTACAATGAGCAGTTCTTC. Protein product: CASSLEAASYNEQFF.

J is TRBJ2-3 and V is TRBV30; D gene uncertain. V dropped 1 base and J dropped 6 bases, with 14 bases sitting between them. The CDR3 is 14 residues long. CDR1 GTSNPN and CDR2 SVGIG come from the germline V gene (reference sequence). This CDR3 is CAWSGVSRVDTQYF. DNA for the CDR3: TGTGCCTGGAGTGGGGTCAGTAGGGTGGATACGCAGTATTTT.

This chain links TRBV14 with TRBJ1-3; 9 bases fit TRBD1. Germline V gene sequence: CDR1 SGHDN, CDR2 FVKESK. The V segment lost 2 bases and the J segment 7 bases; nucleotides outside the gene matches: 9. CDR3 length equals 16 residues. As DNA, the CDR3 is TGTGCCAGCAGCCAAAGGTCGGGACAGGGCTCCAACACCATATATTTT. It codes for CASSQRSGQGSNTIYF.

This CDR3 is CASSRTGSNTEAFF. CDR3 nucleotides: TGTGCCAGCAGCCGGACAGGATCAAACACTGAAGCTTTCTTT. The chain carries TRBV7-9 and TRBJ1-1, with TRBD1 matching over 7 bases. Per germline, CDR1 SEHNR and CDR2 FQNEAQ (reference sequence). J gave up 2 bases and V 5 bases, and 5 bases lay outside the gene matches. The CDR3 covers 14 residues.

The chain employs TRBV9 and TRBJ2-2; D gene unclear. CDR3 length equals 13 residues. V lost 0 bases, J lost 10 bases, and 10 bases lay in between. CDR1 is SGDLS, CDR2 YYNGEE, per germline. This CDR3 reads CASSVDNGAELFF. For the CDR3, the DNA is TGTGCCAGCAGCGTAGATAACGGCGCGGAGCTGTTTTTT. Complete variable domain (other parts from reference TRBV9 and TRBJ2-2): DSGVTQTPKHLITATGQRVTLRCSPRSGDLSVYWYQQSLDQGLQFLIQYYNGEERAKGNILERFSAQQFPDLHSELNLSSLELGDSALYFCASSVDNGAELFFGEGSRLTVL.

This clone was counted only a few times. The gene calls are TRBV6-5 and TRBJ2-3, with TRBD2 matching 10 bases. Trimming removed 7 bases from V and 2 bases from J; junction bases left unmatched: 6. Looked up from germline, CDR1 is MNHEY and CDR2 is SVGAGI. The CDR3 consists of 15 residues. This CDR3 reads CASKAGGPITDTQYF. The CDR3 DNA follows: TGTGCCAGCAAAGCGGGAGGGCCGATCACAGATACGCAGTATTTT.